One and the same sample provided the 26 T cell receptor beta chains below, sequenced in a study of blood T cell repertoires in COVID-19. Using immunoSEQ multiplex PCR, the repertoire was profiled, and TCRdb retains in-frame clones only, with some absent. The sample lists roughly 160,000 clones, approximately 81% seen once, with about 5.8% in the top ten. Input material: PBMCs or T cells enriched from blood (not recorded which). Receptor source: a woman in her 40s with acute COVID-19.

This chain joins TRBV12-2 and TRBJ1-2; the tabulated D call, TRBD1, remains unverified against the DNA. TRBV12-2 is recorded as a pseudogene. The length of the CDR3 is 16 residues. CDR3 nucleotide sequence: TGTGCAAGTCGCTTATCAGGGGACAGTCGGGGCTATGGCTACACCTTC. Its translation: CASRLSGDSRGYGYTF.

The chain employs TRBV7-8 and TRBJ1-2, with unresolved D. The germline V gene has CDR1 SGHVS and CDR2 FQNEAQ. The CDR3 has 13 residues. V was cut by 1 base and J by 9 bases, with 12 bases left in between. Here the CDR3 DNA reads TGTGCCAGCAGCTTAGAGGGAGCTTGGAGCTACACCTTC. Amino acid sequence: CASSLEGAWSYTF.

The chain carries TRBV27 and TRBJ2-1, with D tentatively TRBD2 (6 bases). V lost 3 bases, J lost 0 bases, and 12 bases lay in between. Germline CDR1 MNHEY, CDR2 SMNVEV (reference sequence). This CDR3 has 16 amino acids. The CDR3 nucleotides read TGTGCCAGCAGTTTGGCCGGGACTTCCTCCTACAATGAGCAGTTCTTC. Protein: CASSLAGTSSYNEQFF.

The chain couples TRBV14 to TRBJ2-5; 7 bases fit TRBD2. The CDR3 consists of 15 residues. Germline CDR1 SGHDN, CDR2 FVKESK. Losses at the gene ends were 4 bases for V and 2 bases for J; bases not matched to a gene: 7. CDR3 sequence: CASSPSGGVQETQYF. The CDR3 DNA reads as TGTGCCAGCAGCCCGTCTGGGGGGGTTCAAGAGACCCAGTACTTC.

V and J are TRBV13 and TRBJ2-1, with 12 bases aligning to TRBD2. Germline loops: CDR1 PRHDT, CDR2 FYEKMQ (reference sequence). The CDR3 sequence is 18 residues long. V trimming: 3 bases; J trimming: 5 bases; junction bases outside the gene matches: 11. The CDR3 DNA reads as TGTGCCAGCAGCTTCCTTAGACTAGCGGGAGCTTCCGACAATGAGCAGTTCTTC. Translated, it gives CASSFLRLAGASDNEQFF.

This clone was detected once. The V gene is TRBV19, the J gene TRBJ1-5, with D possibly matching TRBD1 (5 bases). The CDR3 is made up of 14 amino acids. Germline V gene lookup returns CDR1 LNHDA and CDR2 SQIVND (reference sequence). Trimming left V 7 bases short and J 5 bases short, with 15 bases between. In nucleotides, the CDR3 is TGTGCCAGTAATAGGGGAGGAATCGATCAGCCCCAGCATTTT. Its protein product is CASNRGGIDQPQHF. The variable domain in full, completed from reference TRBV19 and TRBJ1-5, reads DGGITQSPKYLFRKEGQNVTLSCEQNLNHDAMYWYRQDPGQGLRLIYYSQIVNDFQKGDIAEGYSVSREKKESFPLTVTSAQKNPTAFYLCASNRGGIDQPQHFGDGTRLSIL.

The CDR3 region has the DNA TGTGCCAGCAGCTACGCACTTCAACAGGCCCCGGAGACCCAGTACTTC. Translation gives CASSYALQQAPETQYF. The rearrangement uses TRBV7-2 and TRBJ2-5, with D possibly TRBD1 on 5 matching bases. CDR1 SGHTA and CDR2 FQGNSA come from the germline V gene. V lost 4 bases and J lost 5, with 20 bases in between. This CDR3 spans 16 amino acids. Supplemented by reference TRBV7-2 and TRBJ2-5, the full variable domain reads GAGVSQSPSNKVTEKGKDVELRCDPISGHTALYWYRQSLGQGLEFLIYFQGNSAPDKSGLPSDRFSAERTGGSVSTLTIQRTQQEDSAVYLCASSYALQQAPETQYFGPGTRLLVL.

Comments on this clone: At one end the junction does not follow the germline gene, possibly because of a read error. The chain is built from TRBV19 and TRBJ1-6; D remains ambiguous. The CDR3 covers 12 residues. Germline V lookup: CDR1 LNHDA, CDR2 SQIVND (reference sequence). CDR3 in DNA: TGTGCCAGTAGCTCCTATAGTTCACCCCTCCACTTT. Its protein is CASSSYSSPLHF.

This clone was detected only once. The rearrangement links TRBV15 to TRBJ2-2, with D possibly TRBD2 on 6 matching bases. Between the trimmed V and J ends, which lost 0 bases and 8 bases, there was a span of 7 bases. Germline lookup yields CDR1 LNHNV and CDR2 YYDKDF (reference sequence). The length of the CDR3 is 13 residues. For the CDR3, the DNA is TGTGCCACCAGCAGAGAGGGGGGTGGGGAGCTGTTTTTT. Translation: CATSREGGGELFF.

This sequence joins TRBV6-1 and TRBJ2-7; D remains unclear. The V gene's germline CDR1 is MNHNS and CDR2 SASEGT. V dropped 0 bases and J dropped 6 bases, with 9 bases sitting between them. This CDR3 spans 13 amino acids. The CDR3 sequence: CASSEALPGEQYV. The CDR3 nucleotides read TGTGCCAGCAGTGAAGCACTACCGGGCGAGCAGTACGTC.

This chain uses TRBV6-5 with TRBJ2-2, with TRBD1 as a possible D gene (6 bases). V gave up 10 bases and J gave up 7 bases, with 22 bases separating them. Germline V gene sequence: CDR1 MNHEY, CDR2 SVGAGI. The CDR3 covers 15 residues. CDR3 in DNA: TGTGCCATCCGAGAGGGACACTCTGAGGTCGGGGAGCTGTTTTTT. Translation: CAIREGHSEVGELFF.

J is TRBJ1-5 and V is TRBV7-2, with D unresolved. V shed 1 base and J shed 9 bases, with 10 bases lying between them. Germline V gives CDR1 SGHTA, CDR2 FQGNSA. The length of the CDR3 is 13 residues. The CDR3 DNA sequence: TGTGCCAGCAGCTTAGGGCTCCGGAGGCCCCAGCATTTT. Its protein is CASSLGLRRPQHF.

The chain links TRBV18 to TRBJ2-5; possible D gene TRBD1, 5 bases. CDR1 is KGHSH, CDR2 LQKENI, per germline. With 1 base removed from V and 5 bases from J, the gap between germline ends came to 8 bases. This CDR3 region has 13 residues. The DNA of the CDR3 is TGTGCCAGCTCACCACAGAACAGGGAGACCCAGTACTTC. Translation: CASSPQNRETQYF.

This clone has a single count. The rearrangement joins TRBV11-2 to TRBJ2-3, with a weak D call TRBD2 (7 bases). CDR1 SGHAT and CDR2 FQNNGV come from the germline V gene. The CDR3 spans 15 residues. V lost 5 bases and J 5 bases, leaving 17 bases between the germline ends. The CDR3, as DNA: TGTGCCAGCAGCCCAGAAGCAGGGGAGGGAGATACGCAGTATTTT. It translates to CASSPEAGEGDTQYF.

This chain connects TRBV5-1 to TRBJ1-2; 12 bases are a match to TRBD1. This CDR3 is 16 amino acids long. V gave up 3 bases and J gave up 8 bases; unmatched junction bases: 11. Germline CDR1 and CDR2: SGHRS and YFSETQ. The CDR3 region is CASSSQPGQGARGYTF. The CDR3 DNA is TGCGCCAGCAGCTCACAACCGGGACAGGGGGCGCGGGGCTACACCTTC.

This chain uses TRBV20-1 with TRBJ1-6, with TRBD1 matching over 8 bases. The CDR3 consists of 16 residues. CDR1 and CDR2 (germline): DFQATT, SNEGSKA (reference sequence). Trimming cost V 3 bases and J 5 bases; bases outside gene matches: 9. CDR3 nucleotide sequence: TGCAGTGCTAGTAAAGCAGGGGGCGCGGATAATTCACCCCTCCACTTT. Its protein is CSASKAGGADNSPLHF.

The V gene is TRBV28, the J gene TRBJ2-3; no clear D. This CDR3 is built from 12 residues. From germline, CDR1 is MDHEN and CDR2 SYDVKM. Trimming shortened V by 4 bases and J by 6 bases, and 8 bases separated the two germline ends. The CDR3 bases are TGTGCCAGCAGTTCCCCTTTCGATACGCAGTATTTT. Amino acid sequence: CASSSPFDTQYF.

This chain uses TRBV2 with TRBJ1-2, with D possibly being TRBD1 (6 bases). The length of the CDR3 is 14 residues. Germline CDR1 SNHLY, CDR2 FYNNEI. V dropped 8 bases and J dropped 8 bases, with 21 bases sitting between them. CDR3 amino acids: CASVEDSAAIGYTF. The CDR3 DNA is TGTGCCAGCGTGGAGGACAGCGCCGCTATCGGCTACACCTTC.

This clone was recorded a few times. The V gene is TRBV3-1 (or the pseudogene TRBV3-2), the J gene TRBJ2-1; no reliable D call. The germline CDR1 and CDR2 sequences are LGHDT and YNNKEL (reference sequence). The CDR3 contains 14 residues. V dropped 1 base and J dropped 7 bases, with 11 bases sitting between them. This CDR3 is CASSQGVGWNEQFF. The CDR3 DNA is TGTGCCAGCAGCCAAGGGGTGGGCTGGAATGAGCAGTTCTTC.

In its sample, this clone was seen once. The genes are TRBV7-9 and TRBJ1-2, with D hard to call. The germline V gene encodes CDR1 SEHNR and CDR2 FQNEAQ (reference sequence). This CDR3 contains 13 residues. V lost 4 bases and J lost 9, with 15 bases in between. CDR3 amino acids: CASSSGPGASYTF. DNA of the CDR3: TGTGCCAGCAGCTCCGGTCCCGGTGCCAGCTACACCTTC.

CDR3 nucleotides: TGCGCCAGCACTTCTAGCGGGGGGAACACCGGGGAGCTGTTTTTT. This gives the protein CASTSSGGNTGELFF. The chain is built from TRBV10-2 and TRBJ2-2; 10 bases are shared with TRBD2. Germline assignment: CDR1 WSHSY and CDR2 SAAADI. CDR3 length equals 15 residues. The junction had 3 bases not matched to a gene; V was cut back by 7 bases and J by 1 base.

The rearrangement links TRBV11-2 to TRBJ2-2; the match to TRBD2 covers 8 bases. CDR1 and CDR2 from the germline V gene are SGHAT and FQNNGV. The length of the CDR3 is 16 residues. V shed 5 bases, J shed 4 bases, and the junction held 9 bases outside the gene matches. CDR3 nucleotide sequence: TGTGCCAGCAGCCGGGGGGGGCGGGAGAGCACCGGGGAGCTGTTTTTT. Translated, it gives CASSRGGRESTGELFF.

The rearrangement links TRBV14 to TRBJ2-2; 13 bases align to TRBD2. CDR3 length: 16 residues. Germline V gene sequence: CDR1 SGHDN, CDR2 FVKESK. Trimming at V came to 4 bases and at J to 4 bases, leaving 3 bases not matched to a gene. The CDR3 is CASSPRTSGGTGELFF. The CDR3 coding sequence is TGTGCCAGCAGCCCCCGGACTAGCGGGGGCACCGGGGAGCTGTTTTTT.

This chain connects TRBV27 to TRBJ2-1, with TRBD2 identical over 11 bases. This CDR3 has 15 residues. The V and J ends lost 0 bases and 8 bases, in that order; junction bases with no gene match: 3. Germline CDR1 reads MNHEY; CDR2 reads SMNVEV (reference sequence). Written as DNA, the CDR3 is TGTGCCAGCAGTTTATCATCTAGCGGGAGGTATGAGCAGTTCTTC. Translation gives CASSLSSSGRYEQFF.

The rearrangement uses TRBV5-5 and TRBJ2-7, with TRBD1 as a possible D gene (6 bases). Trimming shortened V by 3 bases and J by 3 bases, and 13 bases separated the two germline ends. The germline V gene encodes CDR1 SGHKS and CDR2 YYEKEE (reference sequence). This CDR3 has 14 residues. Written as DNA, the CDR3 is TGTGCCAGCAGCTCCGGGACAAAGTTCTACGAGCAGTACTTC. It codes for CASSSGTKFYEQYF.

The chain couples TRBV10-3 to TRBJ2-7; 7 bases are a match to TRBD1. The J segment lost 4 bases and the V segment lost 6 bases, leaving 3 bases of the junction unmatched. In germline, CDR1 is ENHRY, CDR2 SYGVKD. This CDR3 has 12 amino acids. The CDR3 loop reads CAISGDSYEQYF. In nucleotides, the CDR3 is TGTGCCATCAGCGGGGACAGTTACGAGCAGTACTTC.